The 9 T cell receptor beta chains presented below share a single source sample, sequenced in a study of memory CD4+ T cells and cytomegalovirus serostatus. Single viable CD3+CD4+CD8-CD45RO+ cells were sorted as the memory CD4+ T cells. Sequencing was performed with immunoSEQ multiplex PCR; in TCRdb, only in-frame clones are kept and a portion is missing. The data hold 50,000 to 65,000 clones, with roughly three quarters observed a single time. Sequenced material: memory CD4+ T cells from blood. Receptors were obtained from an adult in good health and CMV-seronegative.

The chain uses TRBV9 and TRBJ1-3; no clear D. The CDR3 has 13 amino acids. The V gene lost 0 bases and the J gene lost 8 bases, with 9 bases spanning the gap. Germline V gene lookup returns CDR1 SGDLS and CDR2 YYNGEE. The CDR3: CASSVASSDTIYF. In DNA form, the CDR3 reads TGTGCCAGCAGCGTAGCGAGTTCGGACACCATATATTTT.

The chain employs TRBV25-1 and TRBJ2-2, with 7 bases lining up with TRBD1. Germline loops: CDR1 MGHDK, CDR2 SYGVNS. The CDR3 contains 17 residues. V lost 0 bases, J lost 3 bases, and 7 bases stayed unmatched. For the CDR3, the DNA is TGTGCCAGCAGTGAATATCCCTCGACAGGGTACACCGGGGAGCTGTTTTTT. Protein: CASSEYPSTGYTGELFF.

This rearrangement joins TRBV7-2 to TRBJ2-1; TRBD2 aligns across 7 bases. The V gene's germline CDR1 is SGHTA and CDR2 FQGNSA. V trimming: 6 bases; J trimming: 2 bases; junction bases outside the gene matches: 4. The CDR3 spans 14 residues. CDR3 amino acids: CASRGDYTYNEQFF. In nucleotides, the CDR3 is TGTGCCAGCAGGGGGGACTACACCTACAATGAGCAGTTCTTC.

The V call is TRBV9, the J call TRBJ2-7; 8 bases are a match to TRBD1. V trimming: 2 bases; J trimming: 13 bases; junction bases outside the gene matches: 14. The CDR3 spans 14 residues. Germline V CDR1 and CDR2: SGDLS, YYNGEE. As DNA, the CDR3 is TGTGCCAGCAGCGTCTTACAAGGGACAGGCACCATCTACTTC. Encoded protein: CASSVLQGTGTIYF. Complete variable domain (other parts from reference TRBV9 and TRBJ2-7): DSGVTQTPKHLITATGQRVTLRCSPRSGDLSVYWYQQSLDQGLQFLIQYYNGEERAKGNILERFSAQQFPDLHSELNLSSLELGDSALYFCASSVLQGTGTIYFGPGTRLTVT.

The chain has TRBV6-5 and TRBJ1-2; TRBD1 aligns across 10 bases. The CDR3 covers 13 residues. V lost 6 bases to trimming and J lost 10 bases; unmatched junction nucleotides: 8. The germline V gene encodes CDR1 MNHEY and CDR2 SVGAGI. The CDR3 nucleotides are TGTGCCAGCAGAACCGGGACAGGGGACGCCTACACCTTC. Protein sequence: CASRTGTGDAYTF.

This clone was found a few times. J is TRBJ2-1 and V is TRBV19; 10 positions agree with TRBD2. CDR3 size: 16 residues. Germline V gives CDR1 LNHDA, CDR2 SQIVND (reference sequence). J lost 4 bases, V lost 0 bases, and 3 bases had no gene match. In DNA, the CDR3 is TGTGCCAGTAGTATAGAACTAGCGGGACAATACAATGAGCAGTTCTTC. Translation gives CASSIELAGQYNEQFF.

This chain connects TRBV27 to TRBJ1-2, with 7 positions matching TRBD1. The CDR3 length is 16 residues. V dropped 5 bases and J dropped 0; count of bases not matched to a gene: 9. CDR1 is MNHEY and CDR2 is SMNVEV in the germline V gene (reference sequence). The CDR3 coding sequence is TGTGCCAGCAGTCGGACAGGAGGTCGGGCTAACTATGGCTACACCTTC. Amino acid sequence: CASSRTGGRANYGYTF.

The rearrangement links TRBV7-2 to TRBJ1-5, with D hard to call. The CDR3 is 12 amino acids. Trimming left V 5 bases short and J 7 bases short, with 9 bases between. The V gene's germline CDR1 is SGHTA and CDR2 FQGNSA. CDR3 sequence: CASSDPNQPQHF. Written as DNA, the CDR3 is TGTGCCAGCAGCGACCCAAACCAGCCCCAGCATTTT.

V is TRBV28 and J is TRBJ1-1; TRBD1 matches at 8 bases. CDR1 and CDR2 (germline): MDHEN, SYDVKM. With V trimmed by 6 bases and J by 6 bases, 12 bases remained unmatched. This CDR3 region has 15 residues. CDR3 DNA: TGTGCCAGCAGCCTCACAGGGGGGGTACGTTCTGAAGCTTTCTTT. It translates to CASSLTGGVRSEAFF.